Described below is a single T cell receptor beta chain sequence and its context. Its antigen is still unknown. Sequencing used immunoSEQ multiplex PCR; TCRdb keeps in-frame clones, though not all of them. The sample shows 250,000 to 350,000 clones, approximately 76% of them seen only once. The data are from a study of cytotoxic CD8 clonotypes in ibrutinib-treated CLL. Study as a whole: Following treatment for a median around 13 months, range 6 to 36, response samples were then taken.

Study-level findings and limits: The times at which samples were taken varied between sustained-remission and progressing patients.

The V gene end was trimmed by 1 base and the J gene end by 7 bases; junction bases not matched to a gene: 10. Germline V gene sequence: CDR1 SGHRS, CDR2 YFSETQ. This CDR3 comprises 16 residues. V and J are TRBV5-1 and TRBJ1-5; 8 bases agree with TRBD1. The receptor comes from a human donor with chronic lymphocytic leukemia. The material was PBMCs, obtained at disease progression, from a patient treated with ibrutinib. CDR3 sequence reads: CASSLTPQGANQPQHF. The CDR3, as DNA: TGCGCCAGCAGCTTGACGCCCCAGGGGGCGAACCAGCCCCAGCATTTT.